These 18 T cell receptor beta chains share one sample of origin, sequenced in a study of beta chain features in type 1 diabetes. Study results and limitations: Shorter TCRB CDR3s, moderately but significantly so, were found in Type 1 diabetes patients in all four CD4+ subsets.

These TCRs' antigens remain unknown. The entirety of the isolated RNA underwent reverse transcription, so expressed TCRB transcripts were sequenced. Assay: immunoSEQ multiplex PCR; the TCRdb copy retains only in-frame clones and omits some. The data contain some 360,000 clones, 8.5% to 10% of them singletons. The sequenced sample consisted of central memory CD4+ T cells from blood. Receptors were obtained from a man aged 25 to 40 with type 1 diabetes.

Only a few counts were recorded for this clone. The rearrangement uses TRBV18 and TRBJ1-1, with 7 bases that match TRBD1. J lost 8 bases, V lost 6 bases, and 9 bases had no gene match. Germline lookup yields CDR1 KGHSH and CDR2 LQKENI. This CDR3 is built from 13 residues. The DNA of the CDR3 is TGTGCCAGCTCCCAAATACAGGGGCCCGAAGCTTTCTTT. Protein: CASSQIQGPEAFF.

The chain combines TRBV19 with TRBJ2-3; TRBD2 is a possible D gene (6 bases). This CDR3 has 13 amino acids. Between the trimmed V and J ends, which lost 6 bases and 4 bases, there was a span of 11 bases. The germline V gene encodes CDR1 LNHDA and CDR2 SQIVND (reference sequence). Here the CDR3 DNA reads TGTGCCAGTAGCGGGAGTTGGTCAGATACGCAGTATTTT. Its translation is CASSGSWSDTQYF.

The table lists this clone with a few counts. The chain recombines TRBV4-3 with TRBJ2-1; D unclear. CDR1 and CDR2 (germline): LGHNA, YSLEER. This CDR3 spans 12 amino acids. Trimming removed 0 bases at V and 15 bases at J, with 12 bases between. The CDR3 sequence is CASSQDRVKRFF. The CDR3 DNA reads TGCGCCAGCAGCCAAGACCGAGTTAAGCGGTTCTTC.

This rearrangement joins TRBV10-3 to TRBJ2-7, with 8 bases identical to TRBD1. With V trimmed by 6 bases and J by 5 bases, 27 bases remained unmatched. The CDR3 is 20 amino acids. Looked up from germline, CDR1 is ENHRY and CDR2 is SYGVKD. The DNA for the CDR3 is TGTGCCATCAGCGGGCCTCGTACGGGGCCCCTTTCGACAGGGGAGAACGAGCAGTACTTC. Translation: CAISGPRTGPLSTGENEQYF.

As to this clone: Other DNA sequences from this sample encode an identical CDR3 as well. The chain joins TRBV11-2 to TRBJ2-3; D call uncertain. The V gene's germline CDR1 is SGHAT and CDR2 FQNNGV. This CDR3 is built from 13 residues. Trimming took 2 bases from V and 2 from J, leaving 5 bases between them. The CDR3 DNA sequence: TGTGCCAGCAGCTTACTTTCCACAGATACGCAGTATTTT. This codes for CASSLLSTDTQYF.

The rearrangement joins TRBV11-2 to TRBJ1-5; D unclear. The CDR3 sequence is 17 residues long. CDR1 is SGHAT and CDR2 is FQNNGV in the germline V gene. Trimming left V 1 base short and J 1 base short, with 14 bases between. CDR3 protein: CASSLGRYGRSNQPQHF. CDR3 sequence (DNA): TGTGCCAGCAGCTTAGGGAGGTATGGGCGAAGCAATCAGCCCCAGCATTTT.

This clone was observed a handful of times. The CDR3 coding sequence is TGTGCCAGCAGGATGGGACAGGGCGGCACTGAAGCTTTCTTT. Its protein is CASRMGQGGTEAFF. The rearrangement joins TRBV11-1 to TRBJ1-1, with TRBD1 identical over 9 bases. The CDR3 has 14 residues. V lost 6 bases and J lost 4; bases outside the gene matches: 6. The V gene's germline CDR1 is SGHAT and CDR2 FQDESV (reference sequence).

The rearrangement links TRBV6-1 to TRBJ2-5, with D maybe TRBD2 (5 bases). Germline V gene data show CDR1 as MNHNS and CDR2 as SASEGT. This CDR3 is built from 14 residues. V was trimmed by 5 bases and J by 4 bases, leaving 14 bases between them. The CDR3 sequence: CASSYGLVGETQYF. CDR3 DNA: TGTGCCAGCAGTTATGGACTGGTGGGAGAGACCCAGTACTTC.

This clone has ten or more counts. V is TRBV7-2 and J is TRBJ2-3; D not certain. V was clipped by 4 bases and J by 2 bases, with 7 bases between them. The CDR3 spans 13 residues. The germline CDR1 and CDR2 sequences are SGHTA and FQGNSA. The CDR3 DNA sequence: TGTGCCAGCAGCTCGTGGGACACAGATACGCAGTATTTT. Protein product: CASSSWDTDTQYF.

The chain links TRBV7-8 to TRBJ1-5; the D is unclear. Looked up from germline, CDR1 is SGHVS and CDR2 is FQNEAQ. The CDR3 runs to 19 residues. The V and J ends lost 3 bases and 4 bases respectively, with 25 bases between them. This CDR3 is CASSLSISESEQHNQPQHF. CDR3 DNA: TGTGCCAGCAGCTTGAGTATTTCGGAGAGTGAACAGCATAATCAGCCCCAGCATTTT. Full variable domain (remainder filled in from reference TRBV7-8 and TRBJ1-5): GAGVSQSPRYKVAKRGQDVALRCDPISGHVSLFWYQQALGQGPEFLTYFQNEAQLDKSGLPSDRFFAERPEGSVSTLKIQRTQQEDSAVYLCASSLSISESEQHNQPQHFGDGTRLSIL.

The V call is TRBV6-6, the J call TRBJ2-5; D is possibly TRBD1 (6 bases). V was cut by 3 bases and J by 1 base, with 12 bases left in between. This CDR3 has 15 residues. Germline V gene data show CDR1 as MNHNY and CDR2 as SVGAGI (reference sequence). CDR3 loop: CASSYQGMGQETQYF. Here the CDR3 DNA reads TGTGCCAGCAGTTATCAGGGGATGGGCCAAGAGACCCAGTACTTC.

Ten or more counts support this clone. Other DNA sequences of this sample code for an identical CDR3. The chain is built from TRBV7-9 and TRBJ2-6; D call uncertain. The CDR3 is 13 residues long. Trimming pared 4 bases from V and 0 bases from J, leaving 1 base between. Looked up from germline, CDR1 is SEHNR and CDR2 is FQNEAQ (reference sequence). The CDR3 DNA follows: TGTGCCAGCAGCTCCTCTGGGGCCAACGTCCTGACTTTC. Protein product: CASSSSGANVLTF.

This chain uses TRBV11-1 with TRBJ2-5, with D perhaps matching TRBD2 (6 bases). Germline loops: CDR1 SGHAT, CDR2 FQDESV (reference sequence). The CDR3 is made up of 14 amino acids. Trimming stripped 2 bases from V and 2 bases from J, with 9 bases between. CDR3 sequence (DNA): TGTGCCAGCAGCTTAACGGAGGGGCAAGAGACCCAGTACTTC. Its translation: CASSLTEGQETQYF.

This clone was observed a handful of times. CDR3 amino acids: CASSQEAGGPHTDTQYF. Here the CDR3 DNA reads TGCGCCAGCAGCCAGGAAGCGGGAGGGCCCCATACAGATACGCAGTATTTT. This chain uses TRBV4-3 with TRBJ2-3; 10 bases are shared with TRBD2. The V segment lost 3 bases and the J segment 3 bases; nucleotides outside the gene matches: 9. Germline CDR1 is LGHNA and CDR2 is YSLEER. The CDR3 sequence is 17 residues long.

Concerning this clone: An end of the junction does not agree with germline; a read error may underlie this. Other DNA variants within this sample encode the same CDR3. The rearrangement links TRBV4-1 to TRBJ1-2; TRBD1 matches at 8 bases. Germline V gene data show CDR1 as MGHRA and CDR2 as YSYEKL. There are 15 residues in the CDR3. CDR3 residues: CASSLGQGGNYGYTF. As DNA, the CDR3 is TGTGCCAGCAGCCTAGGACAGGGTGGGAACTATGGCTACACCTTC.

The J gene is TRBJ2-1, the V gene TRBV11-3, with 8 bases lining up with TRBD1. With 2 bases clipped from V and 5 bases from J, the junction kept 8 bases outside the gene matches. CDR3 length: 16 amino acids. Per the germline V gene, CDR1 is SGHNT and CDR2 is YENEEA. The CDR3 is CASSLNDRGFNNEQFF. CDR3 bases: TGTGCCAGCAGCTTAAATGACAGGGGTTTCAACAATGAGCAGTTCTTC.

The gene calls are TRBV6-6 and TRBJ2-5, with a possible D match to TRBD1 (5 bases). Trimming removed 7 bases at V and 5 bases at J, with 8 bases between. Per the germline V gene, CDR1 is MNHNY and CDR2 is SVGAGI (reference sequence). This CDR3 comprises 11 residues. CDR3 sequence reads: CASKGYETQYF. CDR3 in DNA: TGTGCCAGCAAGGGGTACGAGACCCAGTACTTC.

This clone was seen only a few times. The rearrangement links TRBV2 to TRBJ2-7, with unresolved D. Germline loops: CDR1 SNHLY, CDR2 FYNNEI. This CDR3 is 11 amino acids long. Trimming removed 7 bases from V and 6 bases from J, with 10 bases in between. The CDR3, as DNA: TGTGCCAGCATGGTACGGGTCGAGCAGTACTTC. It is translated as CASMVRVEQYF.